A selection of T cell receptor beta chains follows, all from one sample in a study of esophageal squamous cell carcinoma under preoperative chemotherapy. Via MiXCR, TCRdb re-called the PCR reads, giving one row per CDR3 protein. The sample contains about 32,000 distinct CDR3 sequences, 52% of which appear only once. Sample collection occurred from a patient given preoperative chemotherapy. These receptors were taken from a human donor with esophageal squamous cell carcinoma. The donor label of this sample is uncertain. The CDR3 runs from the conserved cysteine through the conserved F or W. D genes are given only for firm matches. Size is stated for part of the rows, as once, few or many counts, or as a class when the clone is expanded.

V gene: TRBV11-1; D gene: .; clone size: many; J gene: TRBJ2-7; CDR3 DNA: TGTGCCAGCAGCCCAGGGGTCGGATACGGCGTGTACGAGCAGTACTTC; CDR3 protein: CASSPGVGYGVYEQYF
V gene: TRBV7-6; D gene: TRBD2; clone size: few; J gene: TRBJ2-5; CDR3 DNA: TGTGCCAGGAGCGCGGGGGGGGTCCCAGATACCCAGTACTTC; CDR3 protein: CARSAGGVPDTQYF
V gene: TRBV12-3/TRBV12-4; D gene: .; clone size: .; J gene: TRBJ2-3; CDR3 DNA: TGTGCCAGCAGGACCACTAGGGGGGGCAACCAAGATACGCAGTATTTT; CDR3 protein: CASRTTRGGNQDTQYF
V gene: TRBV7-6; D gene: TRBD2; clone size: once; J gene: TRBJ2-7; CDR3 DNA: TGTGCCAGCAGCGGAGGGCGGGAGGGGGATGAGCAGTACTTC; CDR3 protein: CASSGGREGDEQYF
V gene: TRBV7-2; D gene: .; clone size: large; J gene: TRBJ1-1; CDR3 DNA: TGTGCCAGCAGCTTCGGATATAACACTGAAGCTTTCTTT; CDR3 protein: CASSFGYNTEAFF
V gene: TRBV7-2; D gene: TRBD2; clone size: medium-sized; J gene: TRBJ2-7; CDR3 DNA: TGTGCCAGCAGCTTAGCGCAGGCTAGCGGGGACGACGAGCAGTACTTC; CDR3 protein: CASSLAQASGDDEQYF
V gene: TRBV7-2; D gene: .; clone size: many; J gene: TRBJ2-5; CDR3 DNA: TGTGCCAGCAGCTTCGGCAGGGGCGTTGAGACCCAGTACTTC; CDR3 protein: CASSFGRGVETQYF
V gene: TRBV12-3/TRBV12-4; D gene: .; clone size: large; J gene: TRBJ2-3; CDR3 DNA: TGTGCCAGCAGTTTAGGGCCCACCACAGATACGCAGTATTTT; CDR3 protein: CASSLGPTTDTQYF
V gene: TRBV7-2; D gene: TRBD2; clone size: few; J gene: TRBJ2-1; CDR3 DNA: TGTGCCAGCAGCTTAGTTCTAGCGGGAGGGCTGGGCAATGAGCAGTTCTTC; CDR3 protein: CASSLVLAGGLGNEQFF
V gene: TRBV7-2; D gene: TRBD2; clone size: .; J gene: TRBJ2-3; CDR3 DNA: TGTGCCGGGGGCTCTGGCGGGGGGGGCAAAGATACGCAGTATTTT; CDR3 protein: CAGGSGGGGKDTQYF
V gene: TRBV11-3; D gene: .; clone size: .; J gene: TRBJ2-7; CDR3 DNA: TGTGCCAGCAGATCGTCTCACTACGAGCAGTACTTC; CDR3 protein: CASRSSHYEQYF
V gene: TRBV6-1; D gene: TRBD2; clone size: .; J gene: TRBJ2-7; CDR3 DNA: TGTGCCAGCAGTGAGTATAGCGGGGCGCTCACCTACGAGCAGTACTTC; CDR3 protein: CASSEYSGALTYEQYF
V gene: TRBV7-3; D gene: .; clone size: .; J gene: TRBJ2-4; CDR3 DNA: TGTGCCAGGAGCCGCGAACTGGGGCGGGGAGCCAGAAACATGCAGTACTTC; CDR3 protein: CARSRELGRGARNMQYF
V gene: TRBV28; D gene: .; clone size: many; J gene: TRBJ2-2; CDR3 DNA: TGTGCCAGCAGTTTTTACACCGCCGGATCCACCGGGGAGCTGTTTTTT; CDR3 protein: CASSFYTAGSTGELFF
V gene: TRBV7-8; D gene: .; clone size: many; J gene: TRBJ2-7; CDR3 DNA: TGTGCCAGCAGCCGAACATACCCATCGACAGCTCATTCCTACGAGCAGTACTTC; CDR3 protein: CASSRTYPSTAHSYEQYF
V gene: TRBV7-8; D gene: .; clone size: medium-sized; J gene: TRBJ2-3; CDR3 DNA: TGTGCCAGCAGCTTAAGTACTAGCATCCCGACCCTGGGGCAGTATTTT; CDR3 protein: CASSLSTSIPTLGQYF
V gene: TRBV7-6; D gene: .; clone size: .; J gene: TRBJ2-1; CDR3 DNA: TGTGCCAGCAGCTGGGACTCACGGGAGCAGTTCTTC; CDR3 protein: CASSWDSREQFF